A selection of T cell receptor beta chains follows, all from one sample in a study of blood T cell repertoires in COVID-19. Clones were sequenced by immunoSEQ multiplex PCR, and TCRdb holds only the in-frame ones, with some missing. This sample yields 140,000 or so clones, of which 65% to 85% are seen a single time; roughly 8.7% belongs to the top ten. Sequenced sample: peripheral blood. The source is a young man with COVID-19, enrolled during active disease. Both conserved end residues are part of each CDR3. Fields, in order: CDR3 protein, CDR3 DNA, D gene, clone size, V gene, J gene. A D gene is named only where the DNA matches it firmly. A row's size may be missing; if present it is once, few, many or a size class.

CDR3 protein: CASSLVGLRAHEQFF; CDR3 DNA: TGTGCCAGCAGCTTGGTTGGTTTGCGGGCCCATGAGCAGTTCTTC; D gene: NA; clone size: NA; V gene: TRBV5-8; J gene: TRBJ2-1
CDR3 protein: CASSKEDSRMNTGELFF; CDR3 DNA: TGTGCCAGCAGCAAAGAGGACAGCCGTATGAACACCGGGGAGCTGTTTTTT; D gene: NA; clone size: few; V gene: TRBV21-1; J gene: TRBJ2-2
CDR3 protein: CASSEGETGRRNTEAFF; CDR3 DNA: TGTGCCAGCAGCGAAGGGGAGACAGGGCGACGTAACACTGAAGCTTTCTTT; D gene: TRBD1; clone size: many; V gene: TRBV6-1; J gene: TRBJ1-1
CDR3 protein: CASSIGGTSGYEQYF; CDR3 DNA: TGTGCCAGTAGTATAGGTGGGACTAGCGGATACGAGCAGTACTTC; D gene: TRBD2; clone size: NA; V gene: TRBV19; J gene: TRBJ2-7
CDR3 protein: CASSENRESAFF; CDR3 DNA: TGTGCCAGCAGTGAGAACAGGGAGAGTGCTTTCTTT; D gene: NA; clone size: NA; V gene: TRBV6-1; J gene: TRBJ1-1
CDR3 protein: CASSTLSLSNQPQHF; CDR3 DNA: TGTGCCAGTAGTACCCTTTCCTTGAGCAATCAGCCCCAGCATTTT; D gene: NA; clone size: few; V gene: TRBV19; J gene: TRBJ1-5
CDR3 protein: CASSVQGRRSNQPQHF; CDR3 DNA: TGTGCCAGCAGTGTACAGGGACGCAGGAGCAATCAGCCCCAGCATTTT; D gene: NA; clone size: NA; V gene: TRBV28; J gene: TRBJ1-5
CDR3 protein: CASSQDGQGLIYEQYF; CDR3 DNA: TGTGCCAGCAGCCAGGATGGACAGGGGCTAATCTACGAGCAGTACTTC; D gene: TRBD1; clone size: NA; V gene: TRBV3-1/TRBV3-2; J gene: TRBJ2-7
CDR3 protein: CASSQDPGGSGNTIYF; CDR3 DNA: TGCGCCAGCAGCCAAGATCCGGGGGGCTCTGGAAACACCATATATTTT; D gene: NA; clone size: NA; V gene: TRBV4-3; J gene: TRBJ1-3
CDR3 protein: CASSILTGSHNEQFF; CDR3 DNA: TGTGCCAGTAGTATACTGACAGGGTCCCACAATGAGCAGTTCTTC; D gene: TRBD1; clone size: NA; V gene: TRBV19; J gene: TRBJ2-1
CDR3 protein: CASSQGQQETQYF; CDR3 DNA: TGTGCCAGCAGCCAGGGACAGCAAGAGACCCAGTACTTC; D gene: TRBD1; clone size: NA; V gene: TRBV11-3; J gene: TRBJ2-5
CDR3 protein: CSAYDYAQYF; CDR3 DNA: TGCAGTGCCTATGACTACGCGCAGTACTTC; D gene: NA; clone size: NA; V gene: TRBV20-1; J gene: TRBJ2-7
CDR3 protein: CASAQEGRGGELFF; CDR3 DNA: TGTGCCAGTGCCCAGGAGGGCCGGGGCGGGGAGCTGTTTTTT; D gene: NA; clone size: NA; V gene: TRBV9; J gene: TRBJ2-2
CDR3 protein: CSVGEGTRSNQPQHF; CDR3 DNA: TGCAGCGTCGGGGAGGGTACCAGGAGCAATCAGCCCCAGCATTTT; D gene: NA; clone size: NA; V gene: TRBV29-1; J gene: TRBJ1-5
CDR3 protein: CASSRLGGGATDTQYF; CDR3 DNA: TGTGCCAGCAGCCGCCTTGGCGGAGGTGCCACAGATACGCAGTATTTT; D gene: NA; clone size: NA; V gene: TRBV14; J gene: TRBJ2-3
CDR3 protein: CASSLAGLNEKLFF; CDR3 DNA: TGTGCCAGCAGTTTGGCAGGCCTTAATGAAAAACTGTTTTTT; D gene: NA; clone size: NA; V gene: TRBV27; J gene: TRBJ1-4
CDR3 protein: CASSQLGAPSPQHF; CDR3 DNA: TGTGCCAGCAGCCAGCTAGGGGCCCCATCGCCCCAGCATTTT; D gene: NA; clone size: NA; V gene: TRBV4-2; J gene: TRBJ1-5
CDR3 protein: CASSDGAGRGNEQFF; CDR3 DNA: TGTGCCAGCAGTGACGGAGCGGGCCGAGGGAATGAGCAGTTCTTC; D gene: NA; clone size: few; V gene: TRBV6-1; J gene: TRBJ2-1
CDR3 protein: CASSYGLALSYEQYF; CDR3 DNA: TGTGCCAGCAGTTACGGTCTAGCGCTCTCCTACGAGCAGTACTTC; D gene: NA; clone size: NA; V gene: TRBV6-2/TRBV6-3; J gene: TRBJ2-7
CDR3 protein: CASSTAGEVYNEQFF; CDR3 DNA: TGTGCCAGCAGTACAGCGGGAGAAGTCTACAATGAGCAGTTCTTC; D gene: TRBD2; clone size: NA; V gene: TRBV28; J gene: TRBJ2-1
CDR3 protein: CASSLVWRMTGELFF; CDR3 DNA: TGTGCCAGCAGCTTAGTTTGGCGGATGACCGGGGAGCTGTTTTTT; D gene: NA; clone size: NA; V gene: TRBV7-2; J gene: TRBJ2-2
CDR3 protein: CAWKKEWGTGANEQFF; CDR3 DNA: TGTGCCTGGAAAAAGGAATGGGGGACAGGGGCCAATGAGCAGTTCTTC; D gene: TRBD1; clone size: NA; V gene: TRBV30; J gene: TRBJ2-1
CDR3 protein: CASTAGTDYYEQYF; CDR3 DNA: TGTGCCAGCACCGCCGGGACAGATTACTACGAGCAGTACTTC; D gene: TRBD1; clone size: once; V gene: TRBV6-5; J gene: TRBJ2-7
CDR3 protein: CASSQASSGATGEQFF; CDR3 DNA: TGTGCCAGCAGCCAAGCGTCTAGCGGAGCAACCGGTGAGCAGTTCTTC; D gene: TRBD2; clone size: NA; V gene: TRBV3-1/TRBV3-2; J gene: TRBJ2-1
CDR3 protein: CASSPGVAREQYF; CDR3 DNA: TGTGCCAGTAGTCCAGGGGTTGCTCGCGAGCAGTACTTC; D gene: NA; clone size: NA; V gene: TRBV19; J gene: TRBJ2-7
CDR3 protein: CASSQITGDYGYTF; CDR3 DNA: TGTGCCAGCAGCCAAATTACAGGGGACTATGGCTACACCTTC; D gene: TRBD1; clone size: few; V gene: TRBV14; J gene: TRBJ1-2
CDR3 protein: CASRQTHSTDTQYF; CDR3 DNA: TGTGCCAGCAGACAGACACATAGCACAGATACGCAGTATTTT; D gene: NA; clone size: NA; V gene: TRBV6-4; J gene: TRBJ2-3
CDR3 protein: CASSDGLAGGWREQYF; CDR3 DNA: TGTGCCAGCAGTGACGGACTAGCGGGAGGATGGCGCGAGCAGTACTTC; D gene: TRBD2; clone size: NA; V gene: TRBV6-1; J gene: TRBJ2-7
CDR3 protein: CASSIDSHYGYTF; CDR3 DNA: TGTGCCAGCAGCATAGACAGCCACTATGGCTACACCTTC; D gene: NA; clone size: NA; V gene: TRBV7-2; J gene: TRBJ1-2
CDR3 protein: CASSPITGGNSPLHF; CDR3 DNA: TGTGCCAGCAGCCCGATAACAGGGGGGAATTCACCCCTCCACTTT; D gene: TRBD1; clone size: NA; V gene: TRBV7-9; J gene: TRBJ1-6
CDR3 protein: CASSYSDGVSAFF; CDR3 DNA: TGTGCCAGCAGCTACTCTGACGGGGTATCGGCTTTCTTT; D gene: NA; clone size: NA; V gene: TRBV6-2/TRBV6-3; J gene: TRBJ1-1
CDR3 protein: CASSLDGETQYF; CDR3 DNA: TGTGCCAGCAGCTTGGACGGAGAGACCCAGTACTTC; D gene: NA; clone size: NA; V gene: TRBV5-6; J gene: TRBJ2-5
CDR3 protein: CASSPQSGVSRSSEGYTF; CDR3 DNA: TGTGCCAGCAGCCCCCAATCGGGGGTAAGTAGGAGCTCGGAGGGCTACACCTTC; D gene: NA; clone size: NA; V gene: TRBV7-2; J gene: TRBJ1-2
CDR3 protein: CASSEMSSGDTQYF; CDR3 DNA: TGTGCCAGCAGTGAAATGTCTAGCGGAGATACGCAGTATTTT; D gene: TRBD2; clone size: NA; V gene: TRBV2; J gene: TRBJ2-3
CDR3 protein: CAWSKGVTGELFF; CDR3 DNA: TGTGCCTGGAGTAAGGGGGTTACCGGGGAGCTGTTTTTT; D gene: NA; clone size: NA; V gene: TRBV30; J gene: TRBJ2-2
CDR3 protein: CASSPQGNTEAFF; CDR3 DNA: TGTGCCAGCTCGCCTCAGGGGAACACTGAAGCTTTCTTT; D gene: NA; clone size: NA; V gene: TRBV18; J gene: TRBJ1-1
CDR3 protein: CASSGGRVADTQYF; CDR3 DNA: TGTGCCAGCAGTGGCGGGAGGGTCGCAGATACGCAGTATTTT; D gene: TRBD2; clone size: NA; V gene: TRBV6-2/TRBV6-3; J gene: TRBJ2-3
CDR3 protein: CASSRARSRGTEAFF; CDR3 DNA: TGTGCCAGCAGCCGAGCGAGGAGTCGGGGCACTGAAGCTTTCTTT; D gene: NA; clone size: NA; V gene: TRBV3-1/TRBV3-2; J gene: TRBJ1-1
CDR3 protein: CSVNTGQGGTEAFF; CDR3 DNA: TGCAGCGTAAATACGGGACAGGGAGGAACTGAAGCTTTCTTT; D gene: TRBD1; clone size: NA; V gene: TRBV29-1; J gene: TRBJ1-1
CDR3 protein: CATKQGASGANVLTF; CDR3 DNA: TGTGCCACTAAACAGGGGGCGTCTGGGGCCAACGTCCTGACTTTC; D gene: TRBD1; clone size: once; V gene: TRBV19; J gene: TRBJ2-6
CDR3 protein: CASSFQGRREQYF; CDR3 DNA: TGTGCCAGCAGCTTTCAGGGTCGACGCGAGCAGTACTTC; D gene: NA; clone size: NA; V gene: TRBV7-3; J gene: TRBJ2-7
CDR3 protein: CSVGQGGNQPQHF; CDR3 DNA: TGCAGCGTGGGACAGGGCGGCAATCAGCCCCAGCATTTT; D gene: TRBD1; clone size: NA; V gene: TRBV29-1; J gene: TRBJ1-5
CDR3 protein: CASSIGGGTSGSYEQYF; CDR3 DNA: TGTGCCAGTAGTATAGGCGGAGGGACTAGCGGTTCCTACGAGCAGTACTTC; D gene: TRBD2; clone size: NA; V gene: TRBV19; J gene: TRBJ2-7
CDR3 protein: CASSPTGSGGYTF; CDR3 DNA: TGTGCCAGCAGCCCCACAGGGTCGGGCGGCTACACCTTC; D gene: NA; clone size: NA; V gene: TRBV6-5; J gene: TRBJ1-2
CDR3 protein: CASSSYQAGTSLDTQYF; CDR3 DNA: TGTGCCAGCAGTTCATATCAAGCCGGGACTAGCTTAGATACGCAGTATTTT; D gene: TRBD2; clone size: NA; V gene: TRBV28; J gene: TRBJ2-3